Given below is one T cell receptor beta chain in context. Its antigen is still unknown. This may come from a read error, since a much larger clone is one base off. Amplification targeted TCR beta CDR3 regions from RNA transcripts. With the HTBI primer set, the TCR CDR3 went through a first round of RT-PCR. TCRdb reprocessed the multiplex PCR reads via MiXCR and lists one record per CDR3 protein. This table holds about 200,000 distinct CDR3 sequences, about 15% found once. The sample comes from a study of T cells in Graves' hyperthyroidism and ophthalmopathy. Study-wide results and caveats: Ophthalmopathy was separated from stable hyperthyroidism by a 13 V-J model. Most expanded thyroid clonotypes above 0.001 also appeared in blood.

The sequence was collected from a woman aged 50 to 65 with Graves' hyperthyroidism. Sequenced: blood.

As DNA, the CDR3 is TGTGCCAGCAGTGAATCGGTAATGGCATTCGATCAGCCCCAGCATTTT. It is translated as CASSESVMAFDQPQHF. The chain couples TRBV6-1 to TRBJ1-5; D remains ambiguous. Trimming removed 2 bases at V and 5 bases at J, with 16 bases between. This CDR3 has 16 amino acids. Looked up from germline, CDR1 is MNHNS and CDR2 is SASEGT.